The next 25 T cell receptor beta chains were all read from a single sample in a study of T cell clones after liver transplantation. Assay: immunoSEQ multiplex PCR; the TCRdb copy retains only in-frame clones and omits some. The table shows 68,000 or so clones, with over 70% occurring only once. This material consisted of CD4+ T cells from blood, taken before liver transplant. The receptors were gathered from a human donor who received a liver transplant.

Only a few counts were recorded for this clone. The chain recombines TRBV10-3 with TRBJ1-5; D is perhaps TRBD1 (5 bases). V dropped 3 bases and J dropped 11 bases, with 11 bases sitting between them. Germline V CDR1 and CDR2: ENHRY, SYGVKD. The CDR3 runs to 12 residues. The CDR3: CAISDGPRAQHF. As DNA, the CDR3 is TGTGCCATCAGTGATGGCCCCAGGGCCCAGCATTTT.

The chain has TRBV28 and TRBJ2-7; D possibly matches TRBD1 or TRBD2 (5 bases each). V was pared by 4 bases and J by 2 bases, with 15 bases between. The CDR3 runs to 15 residues. Germline-derived CDR1 and CDR2 are MDHEN and SYDVKM. The CDR3 reads CASSYRTKGAYEQYF. In DNA, the CDR3 is TGTGCCAGCAGTTACCGGACAAAGGGAGCCTACGAGCAGTACTTC.

The rearrangement uses TRBV5-1 and TRBJ2-3; perhaps D is TRBD1 or TRBD2 (5 bases each). This CDR3 is 16 amino acids long. Germline CDR1 SGHRS, CDR2 YFSETQ. V was shortened by 4 bases and J by 3 bases, with 18 bases between the two germline ends. CDR3: CASSPSDTWRTDTQYF. In DNA form, the CDR3 reads TGCGCCAGCAGCCCCTCGGACACCTGGAGGACAGATACGCAGTATTTT.

The chain recombines TRBV5-1 with TRBJ2-2, with 8 bases matching TRBD2. Germline V gene sequence: CDR1 SGHRS, CDR2 YFSETQ. CDR3 length: 17 amino acids. V lost 0 bases, J lost 7 bases, and 11 bases stayed unmatched. CDR3 nucleotide sequence: TGCGCCAGCAGCTTGGCCAGCGGGAGTATCATGGGCGGGGAGCTGTTTTTT. This translates into CASSLASGSIMGGELFF.

This clone has only one observation. V is TRBV6-1 and J is TRBJ2-1, with 10 bases lining up with TRBD1. There are 17 residues in the CDR3. V shed 4 bases and J 4 bases; nucleotides not matched to a gene: 10. Germline assignment: CDR1 MNHNS and CDR2 SASEGT. Here the CDR3 DNA reads TGTGCCAGCAGTGGATTTAGACAGGGGGCGCGGTACAATGAGCAGTTCTTC. Encoded protein: CASSGFRQGARYNEQFF.

The V and J genes are TRBV13 and TRBJ1-2, with TRBD1 as a possible D gene (6 bases). V lost 3 bases and J lost 8, with 13 bases in between. This CDR3 has 13 amino acids. Germline V gene data show CDR1 as PRHDT and CDR2 as FYEKMQ (reference sequence). The CDR3 nucleotides read TGTGCCAGCAGCTTGGGGGCGGCCGGGGGCTACACCTTC. Protein product: CASSLGAAGGYTF.

V gene TRBV28 combines with J gene TRBJ1-2; D ambiguous. This CDR3 has 12 amino acids. V lost 8 bases and J 4 bases, leaving 11 bases between the germline ends. CDR1 and CDR2 from the germline V gene are MDHEN and SYDVKM. The DNA for the CDR3 is TGTGCCAGCGGCGGCGAAGCCTATGGCTACACCTTC. Its translation: CASGGEAYGYTF.

This rearrangement joins TRBV5-1 to TRBJ1-5, with D perhaps matching TRBD1 (6 bases). The germline gives CDR1 SGHRS, CDR2 YFSETQ. The CDR3 contains 14 residues. Trimming pared 3 bases from V and 3 bases from J, leaving 10 bases between. CDR3 nucleotides: TGCGCCAGCAGCTCAGGACAGCACAATCAGCCCCAGCATTTT. This gives the protein CASSSGQHNQPQHF.

As concerns this clone: At one of its ends the junction is not consistent with the germline gene, which may arise from a read error. The rearrangement links TRBV6-5 to TRBJ2-3; D call uncertain. Germline CDR1 reads MNHEY; CDR2 reads SVGAGI. The CDR3 contains 8 residues. In DNA form, the CDR3 reads TGCCTCCGAAATACGCAGTATTTT. Translating gives CLRNTQYF.

The rearrangement links TRBV5-6 to TRBJ2-7; TRBD2 matches 8 bases. V dropped 5 bases and J dropped 4; count of bases not matched to a gene: 5. The germline CDR1 and CDR2 sequences are SGHDT and YYEEEE. This CDR3 has 13 residues. CDR3 in DNA: TGTGCCAGCAGACATACTAGCGGATACGAGCAGTACTTC. Encoded protein: CASRHTSGYEQYF.

The chain uses TRBV5-1 and TRBJ1-1; 7 bases are a match to TRBD1. V shed 2 bases, J shed 11 bases, and the junction held 12 bases outside the gene matches. Germline CDR1 reads SGHRS; CDR2 reads YFSETQ. CDR3 size: 14 residues. CDR3 amino acids: CASSLQGQISTAFF. CDR3 DNA sequence: TGCGCCAGCAGCTTACAGGGGCAAATTTCGACGGCTTTCTTT.

The chain is built from TRBV5-4 and TRBJ2-7; TRBD1 agrees at 7 bases. The V gene's germline CDR1 is SGHNT and CDR2 YYREEE (reference sequence). V lost 2 bases to trimming and J lost 6 bases; unmatched junction nucleotides: 8. The length of the CDR3 is 14 residues. The CDR3 region has the DNA TGTGCCAGCAGCTTCCCGACAGGGAGTGGCGAGCAGTACTTC. It encodes CASSFPTGSGEQYF.

V gene TRBV5-1 combines with J gene TRBJ2-1, with 15 nucleotides matching TRBD2. The CDR3 spans 19 residues. J was trimmed by 2 bases and V by 4 bases; bases with no gene match: 10. Germline assignment: CDR1 SGHRS and CDR2 YFSETQ. The chain's CDR3 is CASSTPGLAGGAPYNEQFF. CDR3 DNA: TGCGCCAGCAGCACACCGGGACTAGCGGGAGGAGCCCCCTACAATGAGCAGTTCTTC.

DNA of the CDR3: TGTGCCAGCAGCCAACTACACAGGGGAAGCAATCAGCCCCAGCATTTT. Translating it yields CASSQLHRGSNQPQHF. The genes are TRBV28 and TRBJ1-5; 7 bases align to TRBD1. The CDR3 loop spans 16 amino acids. V lost 6 bases and J lost 1; bases outside the gene matches: 9. Germline lookup yields CDR1 MDHEN and CDR2 SYDVKM.

The rearrangement uses TRBV7-6 and TRBJ2-7; tentatively, D is TRBD1 (5 bases). Trimming removed 0 bases from V and 2 bases from J, with 8 bases in between. The CDR3 is 14 amino acids. Germline CDR1 reads SGHVS; CDR2 reads FNYEAQ. CDR3 residues: CASSLADRAYEQYF. The CDR3 DNA reads TGTGCCAGCAGCTTAGCCGACAGAGCCTACGAGCAGTACTTC. Drawing the rest from reference TRBV7-6 and TRBJ2-7, the complete variable domain is GAGVSQSPRYKVTKRGQDVALRCDPISGHVSLYWYRQALGQGPEFLTYFNYEAQQDKSGLPNDRFSAERPEGSISTLTIQRTEQRDSAMYRCASSLADRAYEQYFGPGTRLTVT.

The CDR3 region has the DNA TGCAGCGTTGAAGAATCGGGACTAGTTGCAGATACGCAGTATTTT. The encoded protein is CSVEESGLVADTQYF. The gene calls are TRBV29-1 and TRBJ2-3; the match to TRBD2 covers 8 bases. This CDR3 is 15 amino acids long. V lost 0 bases to trimming and J lost 4 bases; unmatched junction nucleotides: 6. In germline, CDR1 is SQVTM, CDR2 ANQGSEA.

The chain joins TRBV5-4 to TRBJ2-7, with 15 bases matching TRBD2. The germline V gene encodes CDR1 SGHNT and CDR2 YYREEE (reference sequence). The CDR3 totals 18 residues. The V gene end was trimmed by 3 bases and the J gene end by 2 bases; junction bases not matched to a gene: 9. The DNA of the CDR3 is TGTGCCAGCAGCTCCACGGGACTAGCGGGAGGTTTAACCTACGAGCAGTACTTC. Translation: CASSSTGLAGGLTYEQYF.

CDR3 residues: CASSQEAYKNQPQHF. CDR3 DNA sequence: TGCGCCAGCAGCCAAGAGGCCTACAAGAATCAGCCCCAGCATTTT. The V and J genes are TRBV4-1 and TRBJ1-5; D is unresolved. CDR1 is MGHRA and CDR2 is YSYEKL in the germline V gene. CDR3 length: 15 amino acids. With 0 bases removed from V and 4 bases from J, the gap between germline ends came to 10 bases.

This clone has just a few counts. The J gene is TRBJ2-1, the V gene TRBV5-6; 11 positions match TRBD2. CDR3 length equals 15 residues. With 3 bases clipped from V and 7 bases from J, the junction kept 6 bases outside the gene matches. Per germline, CDR1 SGHDT and CDR2 YYEEEE. CDR3 sequence: CASSSLAGGINEQFF. The CDR3 DNA is TGTGCCAGCAGCTCCCTAGCGGGAGGAATTAATGAGCAGTTCTTC. The entire variable domain, with the rest obtained from reference TRBV5-6 and TRBJ2-1, is as follows: DAGVTQSPTHLIKTRGQQVTLRCSPKSGHDTVSWYQQALGQGPQFIFQYYEEEERQRGNFPDRFSGHQFPNYSSELNVNALLLGDSALYLCASSSLAGGINEQFFGPGTRLTVL.

V is TRBV18 and J is TRBJ2-7; D call uncertain. In germline, CDR1 is KGHSH, CDR2 LQKENI. The CDR3 is made up of 16 amino acids. The V and J ends lost 0 bases and 2 bases respectively, with 14 bases between them. The CDR3 region has the DNA TGTGCCAGCTCACCACCACTCCATTCGGTGGCCTACGAGCAGTACTTC. Its protein is CASSPPLHSVAYEQYF.

The V gene is TRBV28, the J gene TRBJ1-2; no firm D call. The CDR3 extends over 13 amino acids. Germline-derived CDR1 and CDR2 are MDHEN and SYDVKM. Deletions cut 2 bases from V and 8 bases from J, with 12 bases between. CDR3 nucleotides: TGTGCCAGCAGTTTAGGCCCCTTGGCCGGCTACACCTTC. Translation: CASSLGPLAGYTF.

V usage is TRBV19 and J usage is TRBJ2-1, with TRBD1 identical over 7 bases. CDR1 LNHDA and CDR2 SQIVND come from the germline V gene (reference sequence). The length of the CDR3 is 15 residues. Trimming took 7 bases from V and 3 from J; bases not matched to a gene: 9. In DNA, the CDR3 is TGTGCCAGTAAGGTTACAGGGGAAAGCTACAATGAGCAGTTCTTC. It translates to CASKVTGESYNEQFF.

The chain uses TRBV4-3 and TRBJ2-5, with TRBD2 matching over 8 bases. Germline CDR1 LGHNA, CDR2 YSLEER. The CDR3 is 15 residues long. The junction had 7 bases not matched to a gene; V was cut back by 0 bases and J by 7 bases. CDR3 nucleotides: TGCGCCAGCAGCCAAGAATCGGGAGGGGGAGGGACCCAGTACTTC. This codes for CASSQESGGGGTQYF.

This clone was counted a few times. In nucleotides, the CDR3 is TGTGCCAGCAGCCCCCAGGGGCATAGCAATCAGCCCCAGCATTTT. It translates to CASSPQGHSNQPQHF. The chain recombines TRBV7-3 with TRBJ1-5; D might be TRBD1 (6 bases). V dropped 5 bases and J dropped 0 bases, with 11 bases sitting between them. This CDR3 spans 15 amino acids. Germline-derived CDR1 and CDR2 are SGHTA and FQGTGA.

The chain links TRBV5-1 to TRBJ1-1; D is perhaps TRBD1 (5 bases). Trimming pared 4 bases from V and 4 bases from J, leaving 17 bases between. The germline gives CDR1 SGHRS, CDR2 YFSETQ. The CDR3 extends over 15 amino acids. The CDR3 nucleotides are TGCGCCAGCAGCCCGCCCTCGGGGGATGGCACTGAAGCTTTCTTT. It yields the protein CASSPPSGDGTEAFF.